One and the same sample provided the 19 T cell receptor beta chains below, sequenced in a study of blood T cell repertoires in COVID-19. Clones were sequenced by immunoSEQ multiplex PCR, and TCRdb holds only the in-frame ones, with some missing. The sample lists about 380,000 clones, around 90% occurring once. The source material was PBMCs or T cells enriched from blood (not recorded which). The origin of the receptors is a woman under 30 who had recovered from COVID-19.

The CDR3 loop is CASSLGGGQDTEAFF. In nucleotides, the CDR3 is TGCGCCAGCAGCTTGGGAGGGGGACAGGACACTGAAGCTTTCTTT. The rearrangement joins TRBV5-1 to TRBJ1-1, with 8 bases identical to TRBD1. The CDR3 totals 15 residues. In germline, CDR1 is SGHRS, CDR2 YFSETQ. Germline trimming cut 0 bases from V and 3 bases from J; bases unmatched to any gene: 4.

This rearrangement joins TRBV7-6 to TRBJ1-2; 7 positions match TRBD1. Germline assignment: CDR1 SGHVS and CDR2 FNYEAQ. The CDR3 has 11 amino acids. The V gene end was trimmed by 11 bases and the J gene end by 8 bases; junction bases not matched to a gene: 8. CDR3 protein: CAGLTGKGYTF. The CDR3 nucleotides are TGTGCCGGCTTGACAGGGAAGGGCTACACCTTC. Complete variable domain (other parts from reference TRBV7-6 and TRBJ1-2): GAGVSQSPRYKVTKRGQDVALRCDPISGHVSLYWYRQALGQGPEFLTYFNYEAQQDKSGLPNDRFSAERPEGSISTLTIQRTEQRDSAMYRCAGLTGKGYTFGSGTRLTVV.

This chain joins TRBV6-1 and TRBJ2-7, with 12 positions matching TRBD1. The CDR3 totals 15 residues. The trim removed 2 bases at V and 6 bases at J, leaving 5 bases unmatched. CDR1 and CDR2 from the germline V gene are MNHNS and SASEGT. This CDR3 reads CASSELGQGALEQYF. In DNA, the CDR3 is TGTGCCAGCAGTGAACTGGGACAGGGGGCTCTCGAGCAGTACTTC.

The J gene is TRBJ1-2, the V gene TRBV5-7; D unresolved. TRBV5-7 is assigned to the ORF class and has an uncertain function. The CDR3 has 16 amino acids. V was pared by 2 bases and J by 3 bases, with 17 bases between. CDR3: CASSFPSPGGDYGYTF. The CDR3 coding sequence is TGTGCCAGCAGCTTTCCCTCCCCGGGCGGGGACTATGGCTACACCTTC.

The CDR3 is CAWSVGQRYGYTF. The CDR3 DNA reads as TGTGCCTGGAGTGTGGGACAAAGATATGGCTACACCTTC. V and J are TRBV30 and TRBJ1-2; tentative D call: TRBD1 (6 bases). The germline V gene encodes CDR1 GTSNPN and CDR2 SVGIG (reference sequence). This CDR3 spans 13 amino acids. Trimming shortened V by 0 bases and J by 5 bases, and 10 bases separated the two germline ends.

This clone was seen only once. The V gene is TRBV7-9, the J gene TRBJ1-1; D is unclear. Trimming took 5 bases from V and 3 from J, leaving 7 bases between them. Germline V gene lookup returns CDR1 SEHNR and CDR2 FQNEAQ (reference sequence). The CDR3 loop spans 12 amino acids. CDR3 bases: TGTGCCAGCAGCCTTTCGGACACTGAAGCTTTCTTT. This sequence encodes CASSLSDTEAFF.

The CDR3 DNA reads as TGTGCCAGCAGTTTGACCAGGGGGCACTCTGAAGCTTTCTTT. The encoded protein is CASSLTRGHSEAFF. V and J are TRBV28 and TRBJ1-1; the match to TRBD1 covers 8 bases. The junction had 6 bases not matched to a gene; V was cut back by 3 bases and J by 6 bases. Per the germline V gene, CDR1 is MDHEN and CDR2 is SYDVKM. This CDR3 comprises 14 residues. The complete variable domain, with remaining parts taken from reference TRBV28 and TRBJ1-1, reads DVKVTQSSRYLVKRTGEKVFLECVQDMDHENMFWYRQDPGLGLRLIYFSYDVKMKEKGDIPEGYSVSREKKERFSLILESASTNQTSMYLCASSLTRGHSEAFFGQGTRLTVV.

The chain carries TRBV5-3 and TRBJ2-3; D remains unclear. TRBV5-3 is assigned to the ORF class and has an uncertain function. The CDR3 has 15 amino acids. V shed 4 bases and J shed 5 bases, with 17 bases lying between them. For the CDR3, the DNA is TGTGCCAGAAGCCTCCTAGGCCCACGGAGAGATACGCAGTATTTT. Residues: CARSLLGPRRDTQYF.

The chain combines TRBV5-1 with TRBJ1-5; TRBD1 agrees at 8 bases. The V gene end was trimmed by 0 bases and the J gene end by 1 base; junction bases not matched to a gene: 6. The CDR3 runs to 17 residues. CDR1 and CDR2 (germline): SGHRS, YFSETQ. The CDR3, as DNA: TGCGCCAGCAGCTTGGGAGACCAGGGGGCCAGCAATCAGCCCCAGCATTTT. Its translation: CASSLGDQGASNQPQHF. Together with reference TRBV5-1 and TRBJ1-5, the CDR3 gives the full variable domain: KAGVTQTPRYLIKTRGQQVTLSCSPISGHRSVSWYQQTPGQGLQFLFEYFSETQRNKGNFPGRFSGRQFSNSRSEMNVSTLELGDSALYLCASSLGDQGASNQPQHFGDGTRLSIL.

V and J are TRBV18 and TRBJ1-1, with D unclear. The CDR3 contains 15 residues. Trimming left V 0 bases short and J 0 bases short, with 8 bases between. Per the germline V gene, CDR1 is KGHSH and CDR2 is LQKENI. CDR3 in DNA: TGTGCCAGCTCACCACCGGGCGACCTGAACACTGAAGCTTTCTTT. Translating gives CASSPPGDLNTEAFF. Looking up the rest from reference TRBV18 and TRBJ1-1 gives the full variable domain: NAGVMQNPRHLVRRRGQEARLRCSPMKGHSHVYWYRQLPEEGLKFMVYLQKENIIDESGMPKERFSAEFPKEGPSILRIQQVVRGDSAAYFCASSPPGDLNTEAFFGQGTRLTVV.

CDR3: CASSYSLPHNSPLHF. The CDR3 region has the DNA TGTGCCAGCAGTTACTCGCTACCGCATAATTCACCCCTCCACTTT. The chain employs TRBV6-6 and TRBJ1-6; D is unresolved. The CDR3 has 15 residues. V was cut by 0 bases and J by 5 bases, with 8 bases left in between. Germline values: CDR1 MNHNY, CDR2 SVGAGI (reference sequence).

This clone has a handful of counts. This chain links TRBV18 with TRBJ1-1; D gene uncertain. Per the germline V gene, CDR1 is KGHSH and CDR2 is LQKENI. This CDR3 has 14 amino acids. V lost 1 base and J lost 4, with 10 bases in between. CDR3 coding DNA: TGTGCCAGCTCACCACTTCTGGAGGGCACTGAAGCTTTCTTT. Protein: CASSPLLEGTEAFF.

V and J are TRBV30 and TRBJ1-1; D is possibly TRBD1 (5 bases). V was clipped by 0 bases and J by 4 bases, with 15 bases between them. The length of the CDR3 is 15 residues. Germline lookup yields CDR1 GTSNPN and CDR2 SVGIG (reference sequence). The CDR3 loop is CAWSVQGTGITEAFF. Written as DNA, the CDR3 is TGTGCCTGGAGTGTCCAGGGAACGGGTATCACTGAAGCTTTCTTT.

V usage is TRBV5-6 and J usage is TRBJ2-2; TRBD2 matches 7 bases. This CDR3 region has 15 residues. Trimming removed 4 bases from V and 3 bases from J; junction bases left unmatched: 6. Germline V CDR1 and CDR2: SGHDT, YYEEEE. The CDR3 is CASSPKRGYTGELFF. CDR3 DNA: TGTGCCAGCAGCCCCAAGCGGGGATACACCGGGGAGCTGTTTTTT.

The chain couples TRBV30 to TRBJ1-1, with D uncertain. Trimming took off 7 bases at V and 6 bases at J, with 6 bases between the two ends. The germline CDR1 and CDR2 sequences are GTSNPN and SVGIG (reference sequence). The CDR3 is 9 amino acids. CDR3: CASTPEAFF. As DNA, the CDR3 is TGTGCCTCTACTCCTGAAGCTTTCTTT.

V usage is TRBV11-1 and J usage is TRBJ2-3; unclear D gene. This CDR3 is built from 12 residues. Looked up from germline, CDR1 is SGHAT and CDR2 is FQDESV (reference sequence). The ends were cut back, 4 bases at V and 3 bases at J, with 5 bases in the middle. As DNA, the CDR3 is TGTGCCAGCAGCTCACTGACAGATACGCAGTATTTT. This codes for CASSSLTDTQYF.

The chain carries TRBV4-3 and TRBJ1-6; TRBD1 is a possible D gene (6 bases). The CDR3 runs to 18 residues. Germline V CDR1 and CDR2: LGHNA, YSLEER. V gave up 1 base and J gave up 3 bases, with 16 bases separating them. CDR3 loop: CASSQGYGGRNYNSPLHF. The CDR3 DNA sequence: TGCGCCAGCAGCCAAGGATACGGGGGGCGAAACTATAATTCACCCCTCCACTTT.

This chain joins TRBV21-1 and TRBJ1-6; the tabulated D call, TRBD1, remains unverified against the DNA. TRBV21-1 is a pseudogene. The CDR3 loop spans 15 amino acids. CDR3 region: CASSQGQGHNSPLHF. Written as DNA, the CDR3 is TGTGCCAGCAGCCAGGGCCAGGGGCATAATTCACCCCTCCACTTT.

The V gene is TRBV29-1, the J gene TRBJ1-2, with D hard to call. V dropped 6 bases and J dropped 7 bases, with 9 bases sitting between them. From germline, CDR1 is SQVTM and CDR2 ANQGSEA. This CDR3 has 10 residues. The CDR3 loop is CSVYSPGYTF. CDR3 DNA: TGCAGCGTCTACTCCCCTGGCTACACCTTC.